A selection of T cell receptor beta chains follows, all from one sample in a study of blood T cell repertoires in COVID-19. Here immunoSEQ multiplex PCR was the method, and the copy in TCRdb shows in-frame clones only, minus some. Among some 200,000 clones listed, roughly 80% were seen once. The sample was PBMCs or T cells enriched from blood (not recorded which). Receptors were obtained from a man aged 35-49 years who had recovered from COVID-19. Both conserved end residues are part of each CDR3. A D gene is named only where the DNA matches it firmly. Size is omitted from some rows. Given values are once, few, many or a class for expanded clones.

V	J	D	size	CDR3	DNA
TRBV7-2	TRBJ2-7	TRBD2	-	CASSPGLAGVPYEQYF	TGTGCCAGCAGCCCCGGACTAGCGGGAGTCCCCTACGAGCAGTACTTC
TRBV29-1	TRBJ2-3	TRBD2	once	CSAASGSTDTQYF	TGCAGCGCTGCTAGCGGGAGCACAGATACGCAGTATTTT
TRBV21-1	TRBJ1-4	-	-	CASSKEKIRGEKLFF	TGTGCCAGCAGCAAAGAGAAGATCCGGGGAGAAAAACTGTTTTTT
TRBV14	TRBJ2-4	TRBD1	-	CASSQWAGGGKNIQYF	TGTGCCAGCAGCCAATGGGCAGGGGGCGGAAAAAACATTCAGTACTTC
TRBV7-8	TRBJ2-5	-	-	CASSFPSEEDQETQYF	TGTGCCAGCAGCTTTCCCAGCGAGGAGGACCAAGAGACCCAGTACTTC
TRBV3-1/TRBV3-2	TRBJ2-1	-	few	CASSQEGTPPYNEQFF	TGTGCCAGCAGCCAAGAGGGGACTCCGCCTTACAATGAGCAGTTCTTC
TRBV19	TRBJ1-2	-	few	CASSVTGTQYYGYTF	TGTGCCAGTAGTGTTACCGGGACACAGTACTATGGCTACACCTTC
TRBV28	TRBJ2-2	-	-	CASSWSKDTGELFF	TGTGCCAGCAGTTGGAGCAAAGACACCGGGGAGCTGTTTTTT
TRBV5-4	TRBJ2-1	-	once	CASSLGQITYNEQFF	TGTGCCAGCAGCTTGGGGCAGATTACCTACAATGAGCAGTTCTTC
TRBV7-8	TRBJ1-1	-	-	CASSLQMDTEAFF	TGTGCCAGCAGCTTACAGATGGACACTGAAGCTTTCTTT
TRBV13	TRBJ2-1	TRBD2	-	CASSYFSGSAGNEQFF	TGTGCCAGCAGCTACTTTAGCGGGAGTGCGGGCAATGAGCAGTTCTTC
TRBV28	TRBJ2-2	TRBD2	-	CASSLWTSGTGELFF	TGTGCCAGCAGTTTATGGACTAGCGGCACCGGGGAGCTGTTTTTT
TRBV28	TRBJ2-7	TRBD1	-	CASSSPPGGPYEQYF	TGTGCCAGCAGTTCCCCACCAGGGGGCCCCTACGAGCAGTACTTC
TRBV29-1	TRBJ1-1	-	-	CSVGSGLGAEAFF	TGCAGCGTTGGAAGCGGGTTAGGGGCTGAAGCTTTCTTT
TRBV9	TRBJ2-1	-	-	CASSEGIDDSYNEQFF	TGTGCCAGCAGCGAGGGGATAGACGACTCCTACAATGAGCAGTTCTTC
TRBV18	TRBJ1-2	-	few	CASSQLQGGDGYTF	TGTGCCAGCTCCCAACTACAGGGAGGGGATGGCTACACCTTC
TRBV24-1	TRBJ2-3	-	-	CATSDPGTDTQYF	TGTGCCACCAGTGATCCCGGGACAGATACGCAGTATTTT
TRBV19	TRBJ2-5	-	once	CASSTPRFRGGGQETQYF	TGTGCCAGTAGTACCCCAAGGTTTCGGGGAGGCGGGCAAGAGACCCAGTACTTC
TRBV24-1	TRBJ2-3	TRBD2	-	CATSSPLAGSTDTQYF	TGTGCCACCAGTTCACCACTAGCGGGAAGCACAGATACGCAGTATTTT
TRBV2	TRBJ1-5	TRBD1	few	CASSVSRGQGLKSNQPQHF	TGTGCCAGCAGTGTATCCCGGGGACAGGGCTTAAAGAGCAATCAGCCCCAGCATTTT
TRBV6-5	TRBJ2-3	TRBD2	-	CASRFSGRSTDTQYF	TGTGCCAGCAGGTTTAGCGGGAGAAGCACAGATACGCAGTATTTT
TRBV11-2	TRBJ2-1	-	once	CASSLRAEQFF	TGTGCCAGCAGCCTGAGGGCTGAGCAGTTCTTC
TRBV3-1/TRBV3-2	TRBJ1-2	-	-	CASSHNSPKGYTF	TGTGCCAGCAGCCATAACAGCCCGAAGGGCTACACCTTC
TRBV7-9	TRBJ2-6	TRBD1	-	CASSVPTGGTGANVLTF	TGTGCCAGCAGCGTACCGACAGGGGGAACTGGGGCCAACGTCCTGACTTTC
TRBV10-3	TRBJ1-1	TRBD1	-	CAISEPRTGEDEAFF	TGTGCCATCAGTGAACCTAGGACAGGGGAGGATGAAGCTTTCTTT
TRBV7-2	TRBJ2-1	TRBD2	-	CASSSPGLGTNEQFF	TGTGCCAGCAGCTCACCGGGACTAGGGACCAATGAGCAGTTCTTC
TRBV7-9	TRBJ1-3	-	-	CASSPVGGNTIYF	TGTGCCAGCAGCCCCGTGGGCGGAAACACCATATATTTT
TRBV13	TRBJ1-1	-	-	CASSLLVRRNTEAFF	TGTGCCAGCAGCTTGCTGGTTCGGAGGAACACTGAAGCTTTCTTT
TRBV5-1	TRBJ1-2	-	-	CASSRDDGSRYGYTF	TGCGCCAGCAGCCGGGACGACGGGAGTAGGTATGGCTACACCTTC
TRBV7-2	TRBJ1-5	-	few	CASSLALTGTQPQHF	TGTGCCAGCAGCTTAGCACTAACAGGGACTCAGCCCCAGCATTTT
TRBV27	TRBJ2-1	TRBD2	once	CASSSPGGYNEQFF	TGTGCCAGCAGTTCCCCGGGGGGGTACAATGAGCAGTTCTTC
TRBV11-2	TRBJ1-3	TRBD1	-	CASRIQGASGNTIYF	TGTGCCAGCAGAATCCAGGGGGCCTCTGGAAACACCATATATTTT
TRBV2	TRBJ1-1	TRBD1	-	CASSARTGWVGGKAFF	TGTGCCAGCAGTGCCAGGACAGGATGGGTTGGTGGCAAAGCTTTCTTT
TRBV29-1	TRBJ1-2	TRBD1	-	CSAGSGGGYGYTF	TGCAGCGCTGGGTCAGGGGGCGGCTATGGCTACACCTTC
TRBV2	TRBJ1-1	TRBD1	-	CASNDQGAVNTEAFF	TGTGCCAGCAACGACCAGGGGGCTGTGAACACTGAAGCTTTCTTT
TRBV9	TRBJ2-3	-	-	CASSLHPLVTDTQYF	TGTGCCAGCAGTTTACACCCGCTAGTCACAGATACGCAGTATTTT
TRBV2	TRBJ1-4	-	-	CASRRHIEEKLFF	TGTGCCAGCAGGCGACACATCGAGGAAAAACTGTTTTTT
TRBV27	TRBJ1-2	-	-	CASSLSSQGYGYTF	TGTGCCAGCAGTTTATCGAGCCAGGGCTATGGCTACACCTTC
TRBV6-2/TRBV6-3	TRBJ2-5	TRBD1	-	CASSFSRQGSRETQYF	TGTGCCAGCAGTTTCAGCCGACAGGGGAGTAGGGAGACCCAGTACTTC
TRBV30	TRBJ1-4	TRBD1	-	CAWRYRDREGEKLFF	TGTGCCTGGCGATATAGGGACAGGGAAGGCGAAAAACTGTTTTTT
TRBV28	TRBJ1-2	-	-	CASSLSPGIYGYTF	TGTGCCAGCAGTTTATCTCCAGGGATCTATGGCTACACCTTC
TRBV25-1	TRBJ1-1	TRBD1	-	CASSELGTGITEAFF	TGTGCCAGCAGTGAATTGGGGACAGGGATCACTGAAGCTTTCTTT
TRBV28	TRBJ2-7	-	-	CASSLRAGWEQYF	TGTGCCAGCAGTTTAAGGGCAGGGTGGGAGCAGTACTTC
TRBV29-1	TRBJ1-1	TRBD1	-	CSVVGGRVPTEAFF	TGCAGCGTTGTAGGGGGCAGGGTTCCCACTGAAGCTTTCTTT
TRBV10-1	TRBJ2-7	-	-	CASSEGGLPNEQYF	TGCGCCAGCAGTGAAGGTGGACTCCCTAACGAGCAGTACTTC
TRBV9	TRBJ1-3	TRBD1	-	CASSVAPTGGSGNTIYF	TGTGCCAGCAGCGTAGCTCCGACAGGGGGCTCTGGAAACACCATATATTTT
TRBV19	TRBJ2-1	TRBD2	-	CATVAGDKYEQFF	TGTGCCACCGTAGCGGGAGACAAGTACGAGCAGTTCTTC
TRBV18	TRBJ2-1	TRBD2	-	CASSPSSGRAHEQFF	TGTGCCAGCTCACCAAGCAGCGGGAGGGCCCATGAGCAGTTCTTC
TRBV9	TRBJ1-6	-	-	CASSEHGRGGSPLHF	TGTGCCAGCAGCGAGCACGGACGGGGGGGTTCACCCCTCCACTTT
TRBV11-2	TRBJ2-1	-	-	CASSSQLEQEQFF	TGTGCCAGCAGCTCCCAGTTAGAACAGGAGCAGTTCTTC
TRBV7-9	TRBJ1-5	TRBD1	-	CASGGQGGQPQHF	TGTGCCAGCGGGGGACAGGGTGGCCAGCCCCAGCATTTT
TRBV5-1	TRBJ1-3	-	-	CASSPQTGLGNTIYF	TGCGCCAGCAGCCCCCAAACAGGGCTCGGAAACACCATATATTTT